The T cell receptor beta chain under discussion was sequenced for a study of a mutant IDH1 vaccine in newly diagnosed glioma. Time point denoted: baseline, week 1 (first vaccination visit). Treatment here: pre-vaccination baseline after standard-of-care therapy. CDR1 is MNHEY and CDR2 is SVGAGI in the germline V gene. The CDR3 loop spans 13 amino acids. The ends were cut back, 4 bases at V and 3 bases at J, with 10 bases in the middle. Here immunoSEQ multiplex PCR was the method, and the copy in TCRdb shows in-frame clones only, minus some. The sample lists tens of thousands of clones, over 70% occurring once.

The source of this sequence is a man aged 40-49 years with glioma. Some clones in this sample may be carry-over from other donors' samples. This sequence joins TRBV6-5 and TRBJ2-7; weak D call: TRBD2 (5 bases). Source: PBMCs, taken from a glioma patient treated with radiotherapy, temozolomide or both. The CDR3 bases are TGTGCCAGCAGTTTCTCTCGGGGCTACGAGCAGTACTTC. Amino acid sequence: CASSFSRGYEQYF.